Below are 12 T cell receptor beta chains sequenced from a single sample in a study of blood T cell repertoires in COVID-19. Clones were sequenced by immunoSEQ multiplex PCR, and TCRdb holds only the in-frame ones, with some missing. Of about 48,000 clones listed, around 85% were seen once; the top ten hold about 3.2%. Sample: peripheral blood. These receptors were collected from a woman over 75 with acute or convalescent COVID-19.

This clone was seen more than once but under ten times. This sequence joins TRBV7-9 and TRBJ1-6; a weak D match, TRBD1 (6 bases). The germline gives CDR1 SEHNR, CDR2 FQNEAQ (reference sequence). This CDR3 spans 15 amino acids. Trimming stripped 4 bases from V and 9 bases from J, with 16 bases between. CDR3 coding DNA: TGTGCCAGCAGCTCAGGACGGTCAGGGGTTTCACCCCTCCACTTT. The encoded protein is CASSSGRSGVSPLHF.

V usage is TRBV18 and J usage is TRBJ1-5; D remains unclear. The CDR3 consists of 14 residues. Trimming pared 3 bases from V and 7 bases from J, leaving 13 bases between. CDR1 and CDR2 from the germline V gene are KGHSH and LQKENI. The CDR3 DNA is TGTGCCAGCTCACCTCGCCGGTCGGGACAGCCCCAGCATTTT. Translation: CASSPRRSGQPQHF.

V and J are TRBV6-1 and TRBJ1-5; D might be TRBD1 (6 bases). This CDR3 has 16 residues. V was shortened by 2 bases and J by 5 bases, with 16 bases between the two germline ends. Looked up from germline, CDR1 is MNHNS and CDR2 is SASEGT. Here the CDR3 reads CASSERRTEGHQPQHF. The DNA for the CDR3 is TGTGCCAGCAGTGAACGCCGGACAGAGGGCCATCAGCCCCAGCATTTT.

V usage is TRBV3-1 (or the pseudogene TRBV3-2) and J usage is TRBJ1-6; a possible D gene is TRBD1 (6 bases). The V end lost 2 bases, the J end lost 9 bases, and 14 bases lay between the germline ends. The CDR3 loop spans 15 amino acids. Germline lookup yields CDR1 LGHDT and CDR2 YNNKEL (reference sequence). CDR3 region: CASSQSPGQGSPLHF. CDR3 nucleotide sequence: TGTGCCAGCAGCCAATCTCCGGGACAAGGTTCACCCCTCCACTTT.

This chain joins TRBV5-4 and TRBJ1-3; 10 bases map to TRBD1. Germline V CDR1 and CDR2: SGHNT, YYREEE (reference sequence). Trimming at V came to 3 bases and at J to 4 bases, leaving 4 bases not matched to a gene. The CDR3 totals 15 residues. This chain's CDR3 is CASSSGTGAGNTIYF. The DNA for the CDR3 is TGTGCCAGCAGCTCCGGGACAGGGGCCGGAAACACCATATATTTT.

This sequence joins TRBV7-9 and TRBJ1-2, with 7 bases lining up with TRBD1. The CDR3 contains 13 residues. Looked up from germline, CDR1 is SEHNR and CDR2 is FQNEAQ (reference sequence). V was pared by 4 bases and J by 4 bases, with 3 bases of the junction left unmatched. CDR3: CASSSTGVYGYTF. Here the CDR3 DNA reads TGTGCCAGCAGCTCCACAGGGGTCTATGGCTACACCTTC.

The CDR3: CASSPIAGRAAETQYF. DNA for the CDR3: TGTGCCAGCAGCCCGATAGCGGGGCGGGCCGCTGAGACCCAGTACTTC. The chain combines TRBV7-8 with TRBJ2-5, with 8 bases fitting TRBD2. CDR3 length: 16 residues. Germline CDR1 SGHVS, CDR2 FQNEAQ. With 5 bases clipped from V and 5 bases from J, the junction kept 13 bases outside the gene matches.

The chain carries TRBV6-5 and TRBJ2-1; 8 positions agree with TRBD2. CDR1 is MNHEY and CDR2 is SVGAGI in the germline V gene. V shed 6 bases, J shed 0 bases, and the junction held 4 bases outside the gene matches. The CDR3 is made up of 15 amino acids. The CDR3: CASRLAGSSYNEQFF. CDR3 nucleotides: TGTGCCAGCAGATTAGCGGGGAGCTCCTACAATGAGCAGTTCTTC.

This sequence joins TRBV2 and TRBJ1-1, with D possibly being TRBD1 (5 bases). V gave up 6 bases and J gave up 4 bases, with 18 bases separating them. Germline CDR1 is SNHLY and CDR2 is FYNNEI. The CDR3 length is 15 residues. The DNA for the CDR3 is TGTGCCAGCAGAGTTGGGCAAACCGGGGGCACTGAAGCTTTCTTT. Translating it yields CASRVGQTGGTEAFF.

V and J are TRBV7-2 and TRBJ2-6, with D perhaps TRBD1 (6 bases). Trimming left V 1 base short and J 0 bases short, with 16 bases between. The CDR3 loop spans 19 amino acids. CDR1 and CDR2 (germline): SGHTA, FQGNSA. The CDR3 spells CASSLDAQGSYSGANVLTF. CDR3 nucleotide sequence: TGTGCCAGCAGCTTAGATGCGCAGGGGTCCTACTCTGGGGCCAACGTCCTGACTTTC.

This clone was detected only once. V gene TRBV9 combines with J gene TRBJ2-1; D is undetermined. The CDR3 contains 12 residues. Trimming removed 4 bases from V and 1 base from J, with 3 bases in between. Germline V gene sequence: CDR1 SGDLS, CDR2 YYNGEE. CDR3 DNA sequence: TGTGCCAGCAGCCCTTCCTACAATGAGCAGTTCTTC. Residues: CASSPSYNEQFF.

The rearrangement uses TRBV6-1 and TRBJ2-3; 11 bases agree with TRBD1. The V segment lost 7 bases and the J segment 4 bases; nucleotides outside the gene matches: 7. Germline-derived CDR1 and CDR2 are MNHNS and SASEGT. The CDR3 extends over 15 amino acids. CDR3 residues: CASTPPGQGADTQYF. The CDR3 DNA follows: TGTGCCAGCACCCCCCCGGGACAGGGGGCAGATACGCAGTATTTT.